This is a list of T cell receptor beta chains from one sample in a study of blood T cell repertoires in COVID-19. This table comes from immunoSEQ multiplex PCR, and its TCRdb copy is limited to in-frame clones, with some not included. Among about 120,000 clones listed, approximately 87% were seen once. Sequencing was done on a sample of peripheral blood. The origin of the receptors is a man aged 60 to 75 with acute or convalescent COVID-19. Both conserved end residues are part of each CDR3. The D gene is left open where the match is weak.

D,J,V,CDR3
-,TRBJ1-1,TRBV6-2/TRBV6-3,CASSYSVGRDEAFF
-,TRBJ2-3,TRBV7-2,CASSPFRATSTDTQYF
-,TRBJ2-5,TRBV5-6,CASSLRGRETQYF
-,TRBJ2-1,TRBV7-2,CASSLGGLHNEQFF
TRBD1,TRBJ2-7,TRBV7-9,CASSLEGAAEQYF
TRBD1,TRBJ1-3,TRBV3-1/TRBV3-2,CASSQGQGEFGNTIYF
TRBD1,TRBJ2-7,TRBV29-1,CSAGTGIGYEQYF
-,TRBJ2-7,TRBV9,CASSVGLTYEQYF
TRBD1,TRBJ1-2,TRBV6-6,CASSYLTGTGYNGYTF
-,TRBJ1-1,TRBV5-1,CASSWDTLRDTEAFF
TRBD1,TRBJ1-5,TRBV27,CASSRDRGEPQHF
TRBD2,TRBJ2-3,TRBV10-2,CASSPPSTSPGTSGRMEGTDTQYF
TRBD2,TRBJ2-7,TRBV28,CASSSLAGENEQYF
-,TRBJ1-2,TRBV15,CATSRAPTGSYTF
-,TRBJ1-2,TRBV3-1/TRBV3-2,CASSALRGSWSGYTF
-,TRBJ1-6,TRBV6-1,CASSEQGNAGSPLHF
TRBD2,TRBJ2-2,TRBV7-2,CASSSPRLAGDTGELFF
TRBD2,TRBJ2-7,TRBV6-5,CASTEGTSDVYEQYF
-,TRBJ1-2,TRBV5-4,CASNLGGDYGYTF
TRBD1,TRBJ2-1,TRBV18,CASSLGDRGANNEQFF
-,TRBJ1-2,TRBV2,CASSEVRGDYGYTF
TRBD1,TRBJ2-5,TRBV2,CASSVDRQETQYF
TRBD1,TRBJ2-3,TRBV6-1,CASSEFGTGGMDTQYF
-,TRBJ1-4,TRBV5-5,CASSLAGDEKLFF
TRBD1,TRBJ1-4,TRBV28,CASSVLDGTVLEKLFF
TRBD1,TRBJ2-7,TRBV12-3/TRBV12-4,CASTWEQGYEQYF
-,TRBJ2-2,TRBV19,CASSRNRENWELFF
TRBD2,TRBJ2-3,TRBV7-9,CASSFSGLAGRTDTQYF
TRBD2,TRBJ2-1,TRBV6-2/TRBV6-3,CASSPPGGRAMGNEQFF